The 24 T cell receptor beta chains reported below all come from one sample, sequenced in a study of radiation and T cells in renal cell carcinoma. Only in-frame clones appear in the TCRdb table, and some are missing; sequencing was by immunoSEQ multiplex PCR. The profile shows about 150,000 clones, approximately 86% of them singletons. As for time point: blood 4 weeks post-SBRT, at nephrectomy. Sample treatment: 15 Gy SBRT to primary tumor, nephrectomy 4 weeks later. This specimen consisted of blood, obtained from a patient whose treatment included radiotherapy and nephrectomy. The receptors were gathered from a woman aged 45-65 years with renal cell carcinoma.

J is TRBJ1-2 and V is TRBV4-3, with D possibly matching TRBD1 (5 bases). Trimming pared 4 bases from V and 7 bases from J, leaving 16 bases between. Germline V CDR1 and CDR2: LGHNA, YSLEER. This CDR3 region has 14 residues. The CDR3 spells CASSPLGAASGYTF. Written as DNA, the CDR3 is TGCGCCAGCAGCCCCCTCGGGGCCGCCTCTGGCTACACCTTC.

The chain employs TRBV19 and TRBJ1-4; 7 nucleotides agree with TRBD1. CDR1 LNHDA and CDR2 SQIVND come from the germline V gene (reference sequence). The CDR3 has 16 amino acids. V was clipped by 3 bases and J by 3 bases; unmatched bases: 7. In DNA form, the CDR3 reads TGTGCCAGTAGTATCGAGGGGGCGCTTTCTAATGAAAAACTGTTTTTT. Encoded protein: CASSIEGALSNEKLFF. Full variable domain (missing parts from reference TRBV19 and TRBJ1-4): DGGITQSPKYLFRKEGQNVTLSCEQNLNHDAMYWYRQDPGQGLRLIYYSQIVNDFQKGDIAEGYSVSREKKESFPLTVTSAQKNPTAFYLCASSIEGALSNEKLFFGSGTQLSVL.

CDR3 nucleotides: TGTGCCAGCCGGGACAGGGGGATTGGCGGGGAGCTGTTTTTT. Amino acid sequence: CASRDRGIGGELFF. The rearrangement joins TRBV19 to TRBJ2-2; 11 bases align to TRBD1. Germline CDR1 LNHDA, CDR2 SQIVND (reference sequence). J lost 7 bases, V lost 9 bases, and 7 bases had no gene match. This CDR3 contains 14 residues. The complete variable domain, with remaining parts taken from reference TRBV19 and TRBJ2-2, reads DGGITQSPKYLFRKEGQNVTLSCEQNLNHDAMYWYRQDPGQGLRLIYYSQIVNDFQKGDIAEGYSVSREKKESFPLTVTSAQKNPTAFYLCASRDRGIGGELFFGEGSRLTVL.

Points on this clone: One junction end does not reproduce the germline sequence, and a read error may be involved. The chain employs TRBV7-2 and TRBJ2-7; D is unresolved. Germline CDR1 and CDR2: SGHTA and FQGNSA. This CDR3 comprises 13 residues. The CDR3 DNA follows: TGTGCCAGCAGCTTAGAGACCCAAATCGATTGTCGCTTC. This encodes CASSLETQIDCRF.

Only one count was recorded for this clone. The chain couples TRBV4-3 to TRBJ1-2, with D uncertain. V lost 1 base to trimming and J lost 6 bases, with 15 bases between them. Germline CDR1 is LGHNA and CDR2 is YSLEER. The CDR3 is made up of 15 amino acids. CDR3 DNA sequence: TGCGCCAGCAGCCAAGTCCCCTCGAGGAATCATGGCTACACCTTC. It is translated as CASSQVPSRNHGYTF.

V is TRBV11-3 and J is TRBJ2-7; 9 bases are a match to TRBD1. The V gene end was trimmed by 5 bases and the J gene end by 7 bases; junction bases not matched to a gene: 9. The germline V gene has CDR1 SGHNT and CDR2 YENEEA. The CDR3 runs to 14 residues. The CDR3 region is CASSPGQGPLEQYF. In DNA form, the CDR3 reads TGTGCCAGCAGCCCGGGACAGGGCCCCCTGGAGCAGTACTTC.

The chain combines TRBV19 with TRBJ2-1; 13 bases are shared with TRBD2. The CDR3 has 18 residues. CDR1 is LNHDA, CDR2 SQIVND, per germline (reference sequence). V gave up 5 bases and J gave up 8 bases; unmatched junction bases: 15. The CDR3 coding sequence is TGTGCCAGTAGTTTCCAGGCCCCAACTAGCGGGAGGGTGGATGAGCAGTTCTTC. Residues: CASSFQAPTSGRVDEQFF.

The chain has TRBV19 and TRBJ2-7, with TRBD1 identical over 7 bases. The CDR3 contains 16 residues. Germline V CDR1 and CDR2: LNHDA, SQIVND (reference sequence). V trimming: 6 bases; J trimming: 4 bases; junction bases outside the gene matches: 15. CDR3 DNA: TGTGCCAGTAGAAAGGGAACTGGGACAGCCCTTTACGAGCAGTACTTC. Its translation: CASRKGTGTALYEQYF.

This clone was recorded a few times. V is TRBV7-2 and J is TRBJ2-3; D is perhaps TRBD2 (6 bases). Germline V lookup: CDR1 SGHTA, CDR2 FQGNSA. Trimming shortened V by 5 bases and J by 2 bases, and 14 bases separated the two germline ends. The CDR3 is 15 amino acids. The CDR3 sequence: CASSRAGPPTDTQYF. The CDR3 nucleotides read TGTGCCAGCAGCCGCGCGGGGCCCCCCACAGATACGCAGTATTTT.

The chain couples TRBV27 to TRBJ1-4; the match to TRBD1 covers 8 bases. Looked up from germline, CDR1 is MNHEY and CDR2 is SMNVEV (reference sequence). J lost 0 bases, V lost 4 bases, and 13 bases had no gene match. This CDR3 is 19 amino acids long. The CDR3 region is CASSSRQGTIRTTNEKLFF. DNA of the CDR3: TGTGCCAGCAGTTCCCGACAGGGGACAATACGGACAACTAATGAAAAACTGTTTTTT. Using reference TRBV27 and TRBJ1-4 for the parts outside the CDR3, the full variable domain is EAQVTQNPRYLITVTGKKLTVTCSQNMNHEYMSWYRQDPGLGLRQIYYSMNVEVTDKGDVPEGYKVSRKEKRNFPLILESPSPNQTSLYFCASSSRQGTIRTTNEKLFFGSGTQLSVL.

The chain joins TRBV10-1 to TRBJ2-1; D is ambiguous. The length of the CDR3 is 12 residues. With 9 bases removed from V and 0 bases from J, the gap between germline ends came to 6 bases. Per the germline V gene, CDR1 is WNHNN and CDR2 is SYGVQD (reference sequence). The CDR3 coding sequence is TGCGCCAGGTTACTCTCCTACAATGAGCAGTTCTTC. It translates to CARLLSYNEQFF.

The V call is TRBV4-2, the J call TRBJ2-7; 11 bases agree with TRBD2. Germline loops: CDR1 LGHNA, CDR2 YNFKEQ. The ends lost 2 bases at V and 6 bases at J; junction bases unmatched: 12. The CDR3 sequence is 17 residues long. The CDR3 DNA reads TGTGCCAGCAGCCAAAGGGTTTTGACTAGCGGGATGCCCGAGCAGTACTTC. Protein sequence: CASSQRVLTSGMPEQYF.

In its sample, this clone was seen once. The chain is built from TRBV27 and TRBJ1-5; D is uncertain. The V end was cut by 7 bases, the J end by 3 bases, with 10 bases between. CDR1 and CDR2 from the germline V gene are MNHEY and SMNVEV (reference sequence). CDR3 length: 13 residues. The chain's CDR3 is CASTDSTNQPQHF. CDR3 in DNA: TGTGCCAGCACCGATTCTACCAATCAGCCCCAGCATTTT.

The CDR3 is CAWSGQGSYEQYF. The CDR3 region has the DNA TGTGCCTGGAGTGGTCAGGGATCCTACGAGCAGTACTTC. The chain joins TRBV30 to TRBJ2-7, with D tentatively TRBD1 (5 bases). The ends were cut back, 1 base at V and 1 base at J, with 8 bases in the middle. The length of the CDR3 is 13 residues. CDR1 is GTSNPN, CDR2 SVGIG, per germline (reference sequence).

V usage is TRBV6-1 and J usage is TRBJ1-2; D gene ambiguous. This CDR3 spans 16 amino acids. With 4 bases removed from V and 2 bases from J, the gap between germline ends came to 17 bases. The germline V gene has CDR1 MNHNS and CDR2 SASEGT. The CDR3 region is CASSGSARSRNYGYTF. As DNA, the CDR3 is TGTGCCAGCAGTGGTTCGGCTCGCTCTCGGAACTATGGCTACACCTTC.

The chain links TRBV4-2 to TRBJ2-5; D tentatively fits TRBD1 or TRBD2 (6 bases each). Trimming stripped 4 bases from V and 7 bases from J, with 19 bases between. This CDR3 has 15 amino acids. Germline V lookup: CDR1 LGHNA, CDR2 YNFKEQ. Here the CDR3 reads CASSPTAGTKATQYF. The CDR3 bases are TGTGCCAGCAGCCCGACGGCGGGGACAAAGGCGACCCAGTACTTC.

The chain employs TRBV10-3 and TRBJ2-7; 10 positions agree with TRBD2. Germline CDR1 is ENHRY and CDR2 is SYGVKD. V trimming: 6 bases; J trimming: 5 bases; junction bases outside the gene matches: 13. The CDR3 is made up of 16 amino acids. The DNA for the CDR3 is TGTGCCATCAGAGAAGCGGGAGGGCCCCCACCCAACGAGCAGTACTTC. As protein: CAIREAGGPPPNEQYF.

The rearrangement joins TRBV28 to TRBJ2-1; no clear D gene. V was clipped by 8 bases and J by 0 bases, with 8 bases between them. Germline assignment: CDR1 MDHEN and CDR2 SYDVKM. This CDR3 spans 13 amino acids. CDR3 residues: CASLPGSYNEQFF. Written as DNA, the CDR3 is TGTGCCAGCCTCCCGGGCTCCTACAATGAGCAGTTCTTC.

This clone appeared once. This rearrangement joins TRBV4-1 to TRBJ2-7; TRBD2 aligns across 7 bases. Germline trimming cut 2 bases from V and 4 bases from J; bases unmatched to any gene: 17. Germline V gives CDR1 MGHRA, CDR2 YSYEKL. The CDR3 loop spans 18 amino acids. The CDR3 coding sequence is TGCGCCAGCAGCCAACAAAACGTGGGGGGGAGGGCTTCGTACGAGCAGTACTTC. Protein: CASSQQNVGGRASYEQYF.

The J gene is TRBJ1-1, the V gene TRBV6-1; D ambiguous. Germline assignment: CDR1 MNHNS and CDR2 SASEGT. This CDR3 has 11 amino acids. Trimming removed 6 bases at V and 5 bases at J, with 7 bases between. The CDR3 is CASRTFTEAFF. The CDR3 coding sequence is TGTGCCAGCAGGACTTTTACTGAAGCTTTCTTT.

This chain joins TRBV27 and TRBJ2-1; TRBD2 is a possible D gene (6 bases). Trimming shortened V by 5 bases and J by 0 bases, and 14 bases separated the two germline ends. Germline values: CDR1 MNHEY, CDR2 SMNVEV (reference sequence). The CDR3 has 16 residues. CDR3 sequence reads: CASSQSSEYSYNEQFF. The CDR3 DNA sequence: TGTGCCAGCAGTCAGTCTAGCGAATACTCCTACAATGAGCAGTTCTTC.

This sequence joins TRBV7-2 and TRBJ2-3; D is undetermined. From germline, CDR1 is SGHTA and CDR2 FQGNSA. Between the trimmed V and J ends, which lost 4 bases and 0 bases, there was a span of 11 bases. The CDR3 contains 15 residues. CDR3 sequence reads: CASSSVAASTDTQYF. The DNA for the CDR3 is TGTGCCAGCAGCTCCGTCGCGGCTAGCACAGATACGCAGTATTTT. The full variable domain, in which reference TRBV7-2 and TRBJ2-3 provide the parts outside the CDR3, is GAGVSQSPSNKVTEKGKDVELRCDPISGHTALYWYRQSLGQGLEFLIYFQGNSAPDKSGLPSDRFSAERTGGSVSTLTIQRTQQEDSAVYLCASSSVAASTDTQYFGPGTRLTVL.

The chain combines TRBV30 with TRBJ2-3; the match to TRBD1 covers 8 bases. There are 15 residues in the CDR3. V was pared by 4 bases and J by 4 bases, with 10 bases of the junction left unmatched. The germline gives CDR1 GTSNPN, CDR2 SVGIG (reference sequence). For the CDR3, the DNA is TGTGCCTGGACCCTGACAGGGGATGCGGCAGATACGCAGTATTTT. Translation gives CAWTLTGDAADTQYF.

V gene TRBV11-3 combines with J gene TRBJ1-5; D is uncertain. Looked up from germline, CDR1 is SGHNT and CDR2 is YENEEA. V lost 4 bases to trimming and J lost 6 bases, with 7 bases between them. This CDR3 region has 12 residues. In DNA form, the CDR3 reads TGTGCCAGCAGCTGCCACTCTCAGCCCCAGCATTTT. This codes for CASSCHSQPQHF.